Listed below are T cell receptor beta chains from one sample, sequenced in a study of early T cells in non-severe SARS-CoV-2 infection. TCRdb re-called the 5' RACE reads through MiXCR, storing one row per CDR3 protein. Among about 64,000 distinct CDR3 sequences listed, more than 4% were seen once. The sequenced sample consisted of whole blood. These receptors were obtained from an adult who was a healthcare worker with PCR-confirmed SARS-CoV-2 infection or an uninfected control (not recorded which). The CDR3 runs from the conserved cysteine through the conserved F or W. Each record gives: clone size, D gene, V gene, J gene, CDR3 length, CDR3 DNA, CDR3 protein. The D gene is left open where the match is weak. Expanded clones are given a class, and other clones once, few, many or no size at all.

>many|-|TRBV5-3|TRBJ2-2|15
TGTGCCAGAAGCTCGGAGAGGGTGGGTCTCGGGGAGCTGTTTTTT
CARSSERVGLGELFF
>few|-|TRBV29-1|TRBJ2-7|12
TGCAGCGTGGGGACGCAGGACTACGAGCAGTACTTC
CSVGTQDYEQYF
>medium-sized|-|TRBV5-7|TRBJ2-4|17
TGTGCCAGCAGCCCAAGCCGGGACGGCCTAGCCAAAAACATTCAGTACTTC
CASSPSRDGLAKNIQYF
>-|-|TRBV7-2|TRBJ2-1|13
TGTGCCAGCAGCTTCTTGGGGCTGACTGAGCAGTTCTTC
CASSFLGLTEQFF
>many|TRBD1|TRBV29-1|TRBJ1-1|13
TGCAGCGTTGTTGGACAGGTGAACACTGAAGCTTTCTTT
CSVVGQVNTEAFF
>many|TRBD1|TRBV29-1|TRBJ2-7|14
TGCAGCGTCCCTGGACAGGGAGGTCCCTACGAGCAGTACTTC
CSVPGQGGPYEQYF
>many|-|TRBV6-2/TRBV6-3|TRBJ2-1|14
TGTGCCAGCAGGGGGCCAACCCGCTACAATGAGCAGTTCTTC
CASRGPTRYNEQFF
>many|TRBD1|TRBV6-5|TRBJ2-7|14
TGTGCCAGCAGCGGGACAGGGTACAGATACGAGCAGTACTTC
CASSGTGYRYEQYF
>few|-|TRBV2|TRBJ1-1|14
TGTGCCAGCAGGCCGGACAGCCTGAACACTGAAGCTTTCTTT
CASRPDSLNTEAFF
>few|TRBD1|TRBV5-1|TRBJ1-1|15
TGCGCCAGCAGCTTGAGGGGCAGGGGGCTGGATGAAGCTTTCTTT
CASSLRGRGLDEAFF
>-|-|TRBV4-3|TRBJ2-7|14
TGCGCCAGCAGCTCCATAGGGGGATCCTACGAGCAGTACTTC
CASSSIGGSYEQYF
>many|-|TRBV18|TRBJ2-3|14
TGTGCCAGCTCACTGTCCTTCGCGACAGATACGCAGTATTTT
CASSLSFATDTQYF
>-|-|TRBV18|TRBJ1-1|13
TGTGCCAGCTACGGAGAAGCCTCCACTGAAGCTTTCTTT
CASYGEASTEAFF
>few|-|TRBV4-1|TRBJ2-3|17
TGCGCCAGCAGCCAAGACATCCCGGGTACTAGCACAGATACGCAGTATTTT
CASSQDIPGTSTDTQYF
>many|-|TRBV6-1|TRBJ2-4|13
TGTGCCAGCAGGTTACAGGGAGGTCACATTCAGTACTTC
CASRLQGGHIQYF
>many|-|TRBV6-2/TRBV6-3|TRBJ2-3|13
TGTGCCAGCACCCTACAGGTGACAGATACGCAGTATTTT
CASTLQVTDTQYF
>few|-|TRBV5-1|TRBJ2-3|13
TGCGCCAGCAGCTTGCGGGTTGGTGATACGCAGTATTTT
CASSLRVGDTQYF
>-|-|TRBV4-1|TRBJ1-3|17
TGCGCCAGCAGCTCCCGAGACGGGGGAATCTCTGGAAACACCATATATTTT
CASSSRDGGISGNTIYF
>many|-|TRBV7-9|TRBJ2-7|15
TGTGCCAGCAGCCTCGACAGGAGCTCGGGCTACGAGCAGTACTTC
CASSLDRSSGYEQYF
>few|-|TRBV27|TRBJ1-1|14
TGTGCCAGCAGTTTCAGGGGCCGGGACACTGAAGCTTTCTTT
CASSFRGRDTEAFF
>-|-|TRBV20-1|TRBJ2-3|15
TGCAGTGCTCCGAAGGTGTCGGCTGTCACAGATACGCAGTATTTT
CSAPKVSAVTDTQYF
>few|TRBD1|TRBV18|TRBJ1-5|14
TGTGCCAGCTCACCAGACAGGGGGGATCAGCCCCAGCATTTT
CASSPDRGDQPQHF
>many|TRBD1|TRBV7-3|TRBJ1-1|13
TGTGCCAGCAGCCCAAGTGCAGGGGGAGAGGCTTTCTTT
CASSPSAGGEAFF
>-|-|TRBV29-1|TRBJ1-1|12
TGCAGCGTTGATTGGTTGAACACTGAAGCTTTCTTT
CSVDWLNTEAFF
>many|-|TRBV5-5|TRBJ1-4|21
TGTGCCAGCAGCTTTTACCGCGGCCAGACACACCAAAATTGGGGTAATGAAAAACTGTTTTTT
CASSFYRGQTHQNWGNEKLFF
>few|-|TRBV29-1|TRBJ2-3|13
TGCAGCGTTGAACACACCAACCCAGATACGCAGTATTTT
CSVEHTNPDTQYF
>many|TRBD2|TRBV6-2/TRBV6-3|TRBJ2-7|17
TGTGCCAGCAGTGACCAGCGGGAGTTAAGAGGGGCCTACGAGCAGTACTTC
CASSDQRELRGAYEQYF
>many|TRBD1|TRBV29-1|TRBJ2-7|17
TGCAGCGTTTACGGGACAGGGGCCCCCCCGAGCTCCTACGAGCAGTACTTC
CSVYGTGAPPSSYEQYF
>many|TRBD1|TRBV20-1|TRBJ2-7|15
TGCAGTGCTAGACCCGATGGGACAGCCACCTACGAGCAGTACTTC
CSARPDGTATYEQYF
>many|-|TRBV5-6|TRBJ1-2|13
TGTGCCAGCAGCCCATCGGTGGACTATGGCTACACCTTC
CASSPSVDYGYTF
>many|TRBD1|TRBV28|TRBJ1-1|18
TGTGCCAGCAGTGGCCGGACAGGGTCGGCCGTCGTGAACACTGAAGCTTTCTTT
CASSGRTGSAVVNTEAFF
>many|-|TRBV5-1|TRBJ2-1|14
TGCGCCAGCAGTGCGGGGAGCTCCTACAATGAGCAGTTCTTC
CASSAGSSYNEQFF
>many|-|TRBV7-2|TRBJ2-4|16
TGTGCCAGCAGCGCTCCACCCGGGCAAACCAAAAACATTCAGTACTTC
CASSAPPGQTKNIQYF
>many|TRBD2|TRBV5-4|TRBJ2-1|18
TGTGCCAGCAGCTTGGGACTAGCGGGGTTCGGGAGGGGCAATGAGCAGTTCTTC
CASSLGLAGFGRGNEQFF
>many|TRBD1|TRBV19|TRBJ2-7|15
TGTGCCAGTACCCCTCCGGGACAGGACTCCTACGAGCAGTACTTC
CASTPPGQDSYEQYF
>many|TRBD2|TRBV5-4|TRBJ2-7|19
TGTGCGACAGCAAGTCCGAGAAGGTATAGCGGGAGGGCCGCCTACGAGCAGTACTTC
CATASPRRYSGRAAYEQYF
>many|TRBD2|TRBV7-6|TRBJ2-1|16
TGTGCCAGCAGCTTATTAGCGGGAGGATCACACAATGAGCAGTTCTTC
CASSLLAGGSHNEQFF
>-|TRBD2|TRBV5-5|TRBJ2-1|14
TGTGCCAGCAGCTTGGAAGCGGGGTGGAATGAGCAGTTCTTC
CASSLEAGWNEQFF
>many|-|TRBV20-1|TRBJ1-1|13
TGCAGTGCTAGAGAGGGACAGAACACTGAAGCTTTCTTT
CSAREGQNTEAFF
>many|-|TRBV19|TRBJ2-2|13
TGTGCCAGTAGTATATTAGGGTCCGGGGAGCTGTTTTTT
CASSILGSGELFF
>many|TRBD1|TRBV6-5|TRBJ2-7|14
TGTGCCAGCAGGCCCGGGACAGAGTCCTACGAGCAGTACTTC
CASRPGTESYEQYF
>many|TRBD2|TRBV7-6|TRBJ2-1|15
TGTGCCAGCAGCCGTGATGGACTAGCGGGAGTTGAGCAGTTCTTC
CASSRDGLAGVEQFF
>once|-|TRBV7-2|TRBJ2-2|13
TGTGCCAGCAGCTTGAGAATGACCGGGGAGCTGTTTTTT
CASSLRMTGELFF
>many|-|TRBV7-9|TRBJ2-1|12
TGTGCCAGCAGCTGGGACTACAATGAGCAGTTCTTC
CASSWDYNEQFF
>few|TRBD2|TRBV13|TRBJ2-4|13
TGTGCCAGCAGCGCCCCGGGACTAGCAATTCAGTACTTC
CASSAPGLAIQYF
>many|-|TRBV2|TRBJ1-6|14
TGTGCCAGCAGTGTCGGTCAGAGGGATTCACCCCTCCACTTT
CASSVGQRDSPLHF
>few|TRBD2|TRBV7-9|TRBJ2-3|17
TGTGCCAGCAGCTTACCCGGGACTACAGCTAGCACAGATACGCAGTATTTT
CASSLPGTTASTDTQYF
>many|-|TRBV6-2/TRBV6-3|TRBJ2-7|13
TGTGCCAGCAACGGGGGAATCTTCTACGAGCAGTACTTC
CASNGGIFYEQYF
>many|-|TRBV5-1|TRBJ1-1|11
TGCGCCAGCAGCTTGGCGGGAGAAGCTTTCTTT
CASSLAGEAFF
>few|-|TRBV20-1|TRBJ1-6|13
TGCAGTGCTAGGAACAGCTATAATTCACCCCTCCACTTT
CSARNSYNSPLHF
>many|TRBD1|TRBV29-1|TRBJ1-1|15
TGCAGCGTTGTCCGGCAGGGGGCACGGAACACTGAAGCTTTCTTT
CSVVRQGARNTEAFF
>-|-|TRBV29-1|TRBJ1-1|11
TGCAGCGTTGATCAGGGTCCTGAAGCTTTCTTT
CSVDQGPEAFF
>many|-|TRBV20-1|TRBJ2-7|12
TGCAGTGCCTCGGACAACTCCTACGAGCAGTACTTC
CSASDNSYEQYF